These T cell receptor beta chains were read from a single sample in a study of cytomegalovirus exposure and HLA in healthy donors. Sequenced by immunoSEQ multiplex PCR; TCRdb stores in-frame clones only, minus some. Of about 150,000 clones listed, approximately 89% were seen once; the top ten hold around 0.7%. Sequenced sample: PBMCs. These receptors were collected from a man between 18 and 35 years old in good health and CMV-seronegative. CDR3s leave out the opening cysteine and the closing phenylalanine or tryptophan. Fields, in order: V gene, J gene, clone size, CDR3 protein. Part of the rows lack a size; the others show once, few, many or a class for expanded clones.

TRBV6-5	TRBJ2-5	.	ASRGIAGGETQY
TRBV5-4	TRBJ1-6	.	ASSFGTGANSPLH
TRBV5-1	TRBJ2-3	.	ASSPRWTRSPDTQY
TRBV19	TRBJ1-1	.	ASSPTRVNTEAF
TRBV5-1	TRBJ1-2	.	ASSLRQGAGGYT
TRBV27	TRBJ2-3	once	ASSLATGTGVTDTQY
TRBV30	TRBJ2-1	.	AWSRAGNEQF
TRBV6-5	TRBJ2-4	.	ASRSDRLAKNIQY
TRBV27	TRBJ1-2	.	ASRPSGGLTGYT
TRBV9	TRBJ2-2	.	ASSARDSRNTGELF
TRBV5-1	TRBJ2-2	.	ASSLDLGRVTGELF
TRBV4-3	TRBJ1-1	once	ASSQDRETAEAF
TRBV7-2	TRBJ1-3	.	ASSGEGGRGNTIY
TRBV27	TRBJ2-1	.	ASSLYNYNEQF
TRBV11-2	TRBJ2-7	.	ASSLEGAREGSYEQY
TRBV6-5	TRBJ2-3	once	ASSYRADATDTQY
TRBV19	TRBJ2-4	.	ASSIWGSQNLAKNIQY
TRBV11-2	TRBJ1-4	.	ASSPLTTGEKLF